This T cell receptor beta chain is from a study of blood T cells in healthy people across ages. The study isolated at least 6.5 million PBMCs from each sample. A J-beta primer mix and a sample-barcoded 5' primer were used in a second PCR of about 7 to 12 cycles. A template-switch adaptor that had 12 random nucleotides put a tag on each cDNA molecule. TCRdb re-called the 5' RACE reads through MiXCR, storing one row per CDR3 protein. This sample has more than 1,000,000 distinct CDR3 sequences; around 27% occur once, and the top ten carry around 0.75%. The same specimen was also included in a second study, on T cells of mothers and their children. That paper notes: Sample barcodes plus 2-4 random nucleotides came from the M1S primer.

The sequenced material came from blood. The receptor comes from a girl aged 2-10 years in good health.

The CDR3 DNA is TGTGCCAGCAGCGCTGCCCCAGGGTCCTACGAGCAGTACTTC. Encoded protein: CASSAAPGSYEQYF. The chain links TRBV7-6 to TRBJ2-7; D is possibly TRBD1 (5 bases). Trimming stripped 5 bases from V and 1 base from J, with 12 bases between. Germline CDR1 and CDR2: SGHVS and FNYEAQ. This CDR3 comprises 14 residues.